The rows below give T cell receptor beta chains drawn from one sample of a study of T cell responses to AZD1222 COVID-19 vaccine. Profiling relied on immunoSEQ multiplex PCR, and the TCRdb table lists in-frame clones only, not all of them. This sample has roughly 98,000 clones, with about 88% found just once. Sample: peripheral blood, taken 28 days after the second AZD1222 dose. The receptor source for this set is an adult who received the AZD1222 COVID-19 vaccine. CDR3s include the opening cysteine and the closing phenylalanine or tryptophan. D genes are given only for firm matches. For some rows the clone size is stated as once, few or many, or as a class when expanded; others skip it.

j_call d_call v_call clone_size cdr3_aa cdr3_nt
TRBJ2-3 TRBD2 TRBV4-1 . CASSRGTSGIPYF TGCGCCAGCAGCCGAGGGACTAGCGGGATTCCGTATTTT
TRBJ2-7 . TRBV30 . CAWSVPGTGREQYF TGTGCCTGGAGTGTACCCGGGACGGGGAGGGAGCAGTACTTC
TRBJ2-7 . TRBV5-1 once CASSPGTPSYEQYF TGCGCCAGCAGCCCCGGGACCCCCAGCTACGAGCAGTACTTC
TRBJ1-2 TRBD1 TRBV4-1 . CASSQANRGPGGYTF TGCGCCAGCAGCCAAGCTAACAGGGGGCCGGGTGGCTACACCTTC
TRBJ1-2 TRBD1 TRBV27 . CASSLTADRGRPVYGYTF TGTGCCAGCAGTTTAACCGCGGACAGGGGGCGCCCCGTCTATGGCTACACCTTC
TRBJ2-2 . TRBV6-2/TRBV6-3 . CASSYVSGELFF TGTGCCAGCAGTTACGTTTCCGGGGAGCTGTTTTTT
TRBJ2-1 TRBD1 TRBV28 . CACLSRQGRQMVMGYEQFF TGTGCCTGCTTGTCTCGACAGGGACGCCAGATGGTTATGGGGTACGAGCAGTTCTTC
TRBJ2-7 TRBD1 TRBV19 once CASSNQLRWDSSYEQYF TGTGCCAGTAGCAATCAGTTGAGATGGGACAGTTCCTACGAGCAGTACTTC
TRBJ1-4 . TRBV6-1 . CASSEARGINEKLFF TGTGCCAGCAGTGAAGCGCGGGGGATTAATGAAAAACTGTTTTTT
TRBJ2-5 . TRBV5-4 once CASSRTFQETQYF TGTGCCAGCAGCCGGACGTTCCAAGAGACCCAGTACTTC
TRBJ1-2 TRBD1 TRBV3-1/TRBV3-2 . CASSQVTGTDYGYTF TGTGCCAGCAGCCAAGTAACCGGGACAGATTATGGCTACACCTTC
TRBJ2-3 . TRBV10-1 once CASNSEWRDLPDTQYF TGCGCCAGCAATTCGGAGTGGCGGGATCTTCCTGATACGCAGTATTTT
TRBJ1-3 . TRBV9 once CASSVGSSSGNTIYF TGTGCCAGCAGCGTAGGTTCCTCCTCTGGAAACACCATATATTTT
TRBJ1-6 TRBD1 TRBV11-2 . CASSLTGRYNSPLHF TGTGCCAGCAGCCTGACAGGGCGCTATAATTCACCCCTCCACTTT
TRBJ2-7 TRBD2 TRBV6-5 . CASSYSGGRIWYEQYF TGTGCCAGCAGTTACTCTGGCGGGAGGATTTGGTACGAGCAGTACTTC
TRBJ2-2 . TRBV6-1 . CASSELTNTGELFF TGTGCCAGCAGTGAATTGACAAACACCGGGGAGCTGTTTTTT
TRBJ2-7 . TRBV7-2 . CASSLSQVTEQYF TGTGCCAGCAGCTTAAGCCAGGTGACCGAGCAGTACTTC
TRBJ1-5 . TRBV9 . CASSVAGGNQPQHF TGTGCCAGCAGCGTAGCAGGGGGCAATCAGCCCCAGCATTTT
TRBJ1-4 . TRBV5-1 . CASSFGNEKLFF TGCGCCAGCAGCTTTGGTAATGAAAAACTGTTTTTT
TRBJ1-2 . TRBV7-9 . CASSLARDYDYGYTF TGTGCCAGCAGCTTAGCGAGGGACTACGACTATGGCTACACCTTC
TRBJ2-1 TRBD1 TRBV4-1 few CASSQGNRGLYNEQFF TGCGCCAGCAGCCAAGGAAACAGGGGTTTGTACAATGAGCAGTTCTTC
TRBJ2-4 . TRBV6-4 . CASRGLDSGKNIQYF TGTGCCAGCAGAGGGCTGGACAGCGGCAAAAACATTCAGTACTTC
TRBJ2-1 TRBD2 TRBV6-1 . CASSEAGAGGFLNEQFF TGTGCCAGCAGTGAAGCGGGAGCGGGAGGCTTTTTGAATGAGCAGTTCTTC
TRBJ1-1 . TRBV19 . CASSISRGTEAFF TGTGCCAGTAGTATAAGCAGAGGCACTGAAGCTTTCTTT
TRBJ2-7 TRBD2 TRBV3-1/TRBV3-2 . CASSQATSGRTGEQYF TGTGCCAGCAGCCAAGCGACTAGCGGGAGGACTGGTGAGCAGTACTTC
TRBJ2-5 . TRBV7-9 . CASSLSLGLETQYF TGTGCCAGCAGCTTATCCTTGGGGTTAGAGACCCAGTACTTC
TRBJ2-3 . TRBV5-1 . CASSSLKTALGTDTQYF TGCGCCAGCAGCTCCCTTAAGACGGCCCTAGGCACAGATACGCAGTATTTT
TRBJ1-3 . TRBV4-2 once CASSQDFSRSGNTIYF TGTGCCAGCAGCCAAGACTTTTCGCGCTCTGGAAACACCATATATTTT
TRBJ1-4 TRBD1 TRBV28 . CASSSPGTVEKLFF TGTGCCAGCAGTTCACCCGGGACAGTTGAAAAACTGTTTTTT